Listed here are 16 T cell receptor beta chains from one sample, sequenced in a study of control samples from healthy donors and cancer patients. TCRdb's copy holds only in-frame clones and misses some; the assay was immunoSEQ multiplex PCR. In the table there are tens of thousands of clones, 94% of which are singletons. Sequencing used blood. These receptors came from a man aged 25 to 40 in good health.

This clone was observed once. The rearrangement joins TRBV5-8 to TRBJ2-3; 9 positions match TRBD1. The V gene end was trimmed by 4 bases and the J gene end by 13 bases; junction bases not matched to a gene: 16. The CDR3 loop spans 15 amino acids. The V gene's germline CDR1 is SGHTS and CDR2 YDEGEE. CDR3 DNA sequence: TGTGCCAGCAGCCCCCTTTCCGGGACAGGGATCCCTGAGTATTTT. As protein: CASSPLSGTGIPEYF.

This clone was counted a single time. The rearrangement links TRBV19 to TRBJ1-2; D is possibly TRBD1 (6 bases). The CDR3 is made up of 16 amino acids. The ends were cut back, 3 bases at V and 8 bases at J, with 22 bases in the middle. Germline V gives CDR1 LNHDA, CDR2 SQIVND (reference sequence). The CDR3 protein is CASSIRGDNLRGGYTF. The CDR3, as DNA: TGTGCCAGTAGTATCAGAGGGGACAACTTGAGGGGAGGCTACACCTTC.

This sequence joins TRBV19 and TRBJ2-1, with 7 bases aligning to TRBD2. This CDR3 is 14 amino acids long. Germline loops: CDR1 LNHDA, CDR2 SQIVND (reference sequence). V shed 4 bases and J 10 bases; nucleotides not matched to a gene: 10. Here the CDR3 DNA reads TGTGCCAGTAGTACTAGCGGCCTCTCACCCGAGCAGTTCTTC. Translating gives CASSTSGLSPEQFF.

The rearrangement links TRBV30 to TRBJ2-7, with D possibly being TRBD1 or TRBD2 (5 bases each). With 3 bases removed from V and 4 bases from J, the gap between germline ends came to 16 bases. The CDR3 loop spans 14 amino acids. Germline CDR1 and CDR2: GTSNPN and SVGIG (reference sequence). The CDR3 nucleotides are TGTGCCTGGAGACCGGGGCAGGGTGATTACGAGCAGTACTTC. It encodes CAWRPGQGDYEQYF.

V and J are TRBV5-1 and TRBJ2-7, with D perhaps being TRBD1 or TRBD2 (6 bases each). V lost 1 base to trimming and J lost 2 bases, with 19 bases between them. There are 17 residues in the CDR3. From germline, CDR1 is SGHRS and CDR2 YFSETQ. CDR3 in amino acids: CASSLWGAHSTAYEQYF. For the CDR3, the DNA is TGCGCCAGCAGCTTGTGGGGGGCGCACTCTACGGCCTACGAGCAGTACTTC.

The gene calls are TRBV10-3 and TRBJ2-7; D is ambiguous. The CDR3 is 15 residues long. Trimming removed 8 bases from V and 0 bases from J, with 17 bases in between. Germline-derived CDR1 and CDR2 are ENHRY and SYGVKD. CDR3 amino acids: CAILRPQLSSYEQYF. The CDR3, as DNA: TGTGCCATCCTGCGTCCCCAACTGAGCTCCTACGAGCAGTACTTC.

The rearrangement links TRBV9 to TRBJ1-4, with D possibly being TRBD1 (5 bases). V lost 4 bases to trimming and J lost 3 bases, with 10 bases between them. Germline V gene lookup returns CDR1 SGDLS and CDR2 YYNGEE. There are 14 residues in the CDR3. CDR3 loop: CASSQGVSNEKLFF. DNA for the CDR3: TGTGCCAGCAGCCAGGGAGTTTCTAATGAAAAACTGTTTTTT.

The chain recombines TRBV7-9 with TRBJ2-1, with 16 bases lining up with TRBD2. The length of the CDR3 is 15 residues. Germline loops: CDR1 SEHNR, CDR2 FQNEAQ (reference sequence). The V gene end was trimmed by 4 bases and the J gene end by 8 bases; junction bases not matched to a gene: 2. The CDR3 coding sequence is TGTGCCAGCAGCTCCGGGACTAGCGGGAGGGATGAGCAGTTCTTC. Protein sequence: CASSSGTSGRDEQFF.

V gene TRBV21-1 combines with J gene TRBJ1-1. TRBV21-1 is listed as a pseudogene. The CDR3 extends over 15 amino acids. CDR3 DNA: TGTGCCAGCAGCAAAGAGTGTCACGGCAGGGAGGAAGCTTTCTTT. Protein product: CASSKECHGREEAFF.

This CDR3 reads CAWSAGNPSQPQHF. CDR3 nucleotides: TGTGCCTGGAGTGCAGGAAACCCCTCTCAGCCCCAGCATTTT. This chain joins TRBV30 and TRBJ1-5; D is ambiguous. The CDR3 totals 14 residues. Trimming cost V 1 base and J 6 bases, with 13 bases left between them. CDR1 is GTSNPN and CDR2 is SVGIG in the germline V gene (reference sequence).

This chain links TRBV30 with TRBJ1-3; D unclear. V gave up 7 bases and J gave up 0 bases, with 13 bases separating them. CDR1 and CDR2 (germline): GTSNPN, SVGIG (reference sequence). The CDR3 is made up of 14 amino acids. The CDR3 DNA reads TGTGCCTCGCTGGGTCTTAACTCTGGAAACACCATATATTTT. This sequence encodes CASLGLNSGNTIYF.

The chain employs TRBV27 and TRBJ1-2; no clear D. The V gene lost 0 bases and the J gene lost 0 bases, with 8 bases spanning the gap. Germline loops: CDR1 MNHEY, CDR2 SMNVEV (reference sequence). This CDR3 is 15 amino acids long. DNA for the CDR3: TGTGCCAGCAGTTTATCGTCCGGGGCTAACTATGGCTACACCTTC. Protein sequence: CASSLSSGANYGYTF.

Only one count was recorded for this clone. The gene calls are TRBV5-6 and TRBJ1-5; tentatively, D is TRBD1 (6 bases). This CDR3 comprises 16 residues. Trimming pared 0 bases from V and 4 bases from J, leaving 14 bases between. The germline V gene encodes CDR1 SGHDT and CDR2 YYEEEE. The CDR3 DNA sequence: TGTGCCAGCAGCTTGGTCTTGCAGGGGCAAAATCAGCCCCAGCATTTT. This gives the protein CASSLVLQGQNQPQHF.

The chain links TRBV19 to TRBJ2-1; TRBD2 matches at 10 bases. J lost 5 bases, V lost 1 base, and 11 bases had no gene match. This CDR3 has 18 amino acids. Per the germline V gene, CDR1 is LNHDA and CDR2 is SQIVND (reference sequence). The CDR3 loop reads CASSIAPSLAGLHNEQFF. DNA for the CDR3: TGTGCCAGTAGTATAGCGCCCTCACTAGCGGGACTACACAATGAGCAGTTCTTC.

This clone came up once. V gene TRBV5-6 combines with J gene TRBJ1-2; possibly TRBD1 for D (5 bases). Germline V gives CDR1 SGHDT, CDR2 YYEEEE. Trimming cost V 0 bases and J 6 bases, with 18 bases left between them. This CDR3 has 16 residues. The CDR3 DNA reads TGTGCCAGCAGCTTGGGTGTTAGGGGCTTTAGGGATGGCTACACCTTC. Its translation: CASSLGVRGFRDGYTF.

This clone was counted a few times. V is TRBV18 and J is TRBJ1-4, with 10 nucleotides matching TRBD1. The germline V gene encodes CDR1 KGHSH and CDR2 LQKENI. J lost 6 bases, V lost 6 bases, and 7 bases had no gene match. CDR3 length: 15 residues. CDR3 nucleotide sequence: TGTGCCAGCTCCAAAGACAGGGGGCCCGATGAAAAACTGTTTTTT. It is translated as CASSKDRGPDEKLFF.